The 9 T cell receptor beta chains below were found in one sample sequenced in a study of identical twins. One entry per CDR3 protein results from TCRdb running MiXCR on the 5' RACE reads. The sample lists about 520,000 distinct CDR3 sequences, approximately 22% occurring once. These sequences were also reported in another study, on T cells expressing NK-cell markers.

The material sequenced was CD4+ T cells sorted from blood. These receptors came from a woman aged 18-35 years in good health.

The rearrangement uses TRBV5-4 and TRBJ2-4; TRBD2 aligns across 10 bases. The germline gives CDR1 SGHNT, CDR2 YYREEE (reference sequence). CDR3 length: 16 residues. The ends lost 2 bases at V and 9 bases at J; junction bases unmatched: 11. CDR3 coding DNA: TGTGCCAGCAGCTTTAGCTCTAGCGGGAGTGGAGTCATTCAGTACTTC. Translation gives CASSFSSSGSGVIQYF.

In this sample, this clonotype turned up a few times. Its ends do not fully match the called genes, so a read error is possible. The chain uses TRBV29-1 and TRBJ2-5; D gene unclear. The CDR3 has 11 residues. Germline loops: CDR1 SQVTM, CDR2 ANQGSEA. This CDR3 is CSVEVGVARNF. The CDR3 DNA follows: TGCAGCGTTGAAGTTGGCGTTGCCCGCAACTTC.

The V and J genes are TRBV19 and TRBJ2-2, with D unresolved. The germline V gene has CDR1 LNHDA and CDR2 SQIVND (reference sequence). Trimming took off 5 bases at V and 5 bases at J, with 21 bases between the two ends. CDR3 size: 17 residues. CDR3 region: CASSPAGLRVRTGELFF. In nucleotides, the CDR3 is TGTGCCAGTAGTCCTGCAGGATTGCGTGTGAGGACCGGGGAGCTGTTTTTT.

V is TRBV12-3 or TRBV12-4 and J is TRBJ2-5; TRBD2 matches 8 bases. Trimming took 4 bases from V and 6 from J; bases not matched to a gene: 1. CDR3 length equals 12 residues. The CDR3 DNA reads TGTGCCAGCAGTTCTAGCGGGCAGACCCAGTACTTC. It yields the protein CASSSSGQTQYF.

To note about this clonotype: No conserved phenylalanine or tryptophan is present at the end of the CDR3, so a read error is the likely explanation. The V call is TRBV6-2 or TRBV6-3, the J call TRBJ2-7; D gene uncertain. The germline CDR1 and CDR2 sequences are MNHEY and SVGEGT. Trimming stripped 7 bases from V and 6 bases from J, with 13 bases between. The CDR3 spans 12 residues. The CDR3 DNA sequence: TGTGCCAGCAATGCCCCCCTTCGCGAGCAGTACCTC. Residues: CASNAPLREQYL.

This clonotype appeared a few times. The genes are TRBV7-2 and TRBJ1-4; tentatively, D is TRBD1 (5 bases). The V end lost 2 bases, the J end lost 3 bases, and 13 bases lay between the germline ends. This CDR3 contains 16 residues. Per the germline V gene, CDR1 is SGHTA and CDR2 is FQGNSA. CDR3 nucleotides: TGTGCCAGCAGCTTAAACTACAGGTTGTCTAATGAAAAACTGTTTTTT. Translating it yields CASSLNYRLSNEKLFF. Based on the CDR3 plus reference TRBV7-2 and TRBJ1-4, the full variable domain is GAGVSQSPSNKVTEKGKDVELRCDPISGHTALYWYRQSLGQGLEFLIYFQGNSAPDKSGLPSDRFSAERTGGSVSTLTIQRTQQEDSAVYLCASSLNYRLSNEKLFFGSGTQLSVL.

The CDR3 here is CASRLAGGQNIQYF. The DNA for the CDR3 is TGTGCCAGCAGACTAGCGGGGGGGCAAAACATTCAGTACTTC. J is TRBJ2-4 and V is TRBV6-1; 13 bases line up with TRBD2. There are 14 residues in the CDR3. After removal of 6 bases from V and 5 bases from J, the junction contained 1 base not matched to a gene. Germline CDR1 and CDR2: MNHNS and SASEGT.

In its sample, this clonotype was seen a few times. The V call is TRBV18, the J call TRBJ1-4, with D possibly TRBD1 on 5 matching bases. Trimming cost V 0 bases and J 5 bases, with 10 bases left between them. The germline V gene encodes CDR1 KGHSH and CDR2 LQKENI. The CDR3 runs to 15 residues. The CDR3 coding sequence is TGTGCCAGCTCACCACCCGGGGCAAACAATGAAAAACTGTTTTTT. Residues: CASSPPGANNEKLFF. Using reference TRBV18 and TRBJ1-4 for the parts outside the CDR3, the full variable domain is NAGVMQNPRHLVRRRGQEARLRCSPMKGHSHVYWYRQLPEEGLKFMVYLQKENIIDESGMPKERFSAEFPKEGPSILRIQQVVRGDSAAYFCASSPPGANNEKLFFGSGTQLSVL.

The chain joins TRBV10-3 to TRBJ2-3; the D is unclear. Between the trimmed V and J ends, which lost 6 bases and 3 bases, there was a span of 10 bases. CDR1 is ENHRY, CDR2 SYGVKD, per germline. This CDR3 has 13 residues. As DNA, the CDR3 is TGTGCCATCAGCCAAGAGAGTACAGATACGCAGTATTTT. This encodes CAISQESTDTQYF.